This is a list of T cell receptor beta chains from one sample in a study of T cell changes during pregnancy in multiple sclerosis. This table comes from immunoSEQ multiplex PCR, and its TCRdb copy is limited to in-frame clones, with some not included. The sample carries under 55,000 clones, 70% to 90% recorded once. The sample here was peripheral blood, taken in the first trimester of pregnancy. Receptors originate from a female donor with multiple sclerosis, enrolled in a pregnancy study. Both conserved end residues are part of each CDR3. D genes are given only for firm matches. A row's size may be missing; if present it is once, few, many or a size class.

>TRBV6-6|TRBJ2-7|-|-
TGTGCCAGCAGCGGAATCGGGATTTACGAGCAGTACTTC
CASSGIGIYEQYF
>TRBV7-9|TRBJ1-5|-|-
TGTGCCAGCAGCTTAATGCTAAATCAGCCCCAGCATTTT
CASSLMLNQPQHF
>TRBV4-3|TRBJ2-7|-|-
TGCGCCAGCAGCCAAGGGGGATCGACAGGAACCTACGAGCAGTACTTC
CASSQGGSTGTYEQYF
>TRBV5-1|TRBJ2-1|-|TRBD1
TGCGCCAGCAGCCGTCCGGGACAGGGTGGACTGTACAATGAGCAGTTCTTC
CASSRPGQGGLYNEQFF
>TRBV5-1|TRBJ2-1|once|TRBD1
TGCGCCAGCAGCTTAAGGACAGGGGCCTACAATGAGCAGTTCTTC
CASSLRTGAYNEQFF
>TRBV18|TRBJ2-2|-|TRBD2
TGTGCCAGCTCACCCATCAGAAGCGGGGAGAACACCGGGGAGCTGTTTTTT
CASSPIRSGENTGELFF
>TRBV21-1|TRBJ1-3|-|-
TGTGCCAGCAGCAAAGATATCCCGGACAGGGCTGGAAACACCATATATTTT
CASSKDIPDRAGNTIYF
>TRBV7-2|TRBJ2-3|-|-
TGTGCCAGCACCGAGGGGGCGGGGTTAGACACAGATACGCAGTATTTT
CASTEGAGLDTDTQYF
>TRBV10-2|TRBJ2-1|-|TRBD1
TGCGCCAGCAGCTTCGGGACAGGGGATTTCGATGAGCAGTTCTTC
CASSFGTGDFDEQFF
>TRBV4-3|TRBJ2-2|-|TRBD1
TGCGCCAGCAGCCAAGCAACAGGGGACACCGGGGAGCTGTTTTTT
CASSQATGDTGELFF
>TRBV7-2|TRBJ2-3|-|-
TGTGCCAGCAGCTCCAGGGGAGGGGGCACAGATACGCAGTATTTT
CASSSRGGGTDTQYF
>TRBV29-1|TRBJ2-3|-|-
TGCAGCGTTCGGAACAGCATAACCACAGATACGCAGTATTTT
CSVRNSITTDTQYF
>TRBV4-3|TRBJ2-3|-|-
TGCGCCAGCAGCCAAGCAGTCTACAGGGCTGGCGATACGCAGTATTTT
CASSQAVYRAGDTQYF
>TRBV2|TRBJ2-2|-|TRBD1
TGTGCCAGCAGTGGGCAGGGGGTACCTGCCGGGGAGCTGTTTTTT
CASSGQGVPAGELFF
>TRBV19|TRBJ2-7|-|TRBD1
TGTGCCAGTAGTATGAACCCAGGGGGCGGCTCGTTGGACGAGCAGTACTTC
CASSMNPGGGSLDEQYF
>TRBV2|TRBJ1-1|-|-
TGTGCCAGCAGCTCTGAGGGGGTGAACACTGAAGCTTTCTTT
CASSSEGVNTEAFF
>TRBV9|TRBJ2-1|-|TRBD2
TGTGCCAGCAGCTTCACTAGCGGGGGAGTTGAGCAGTTCTTC
CASSFTSGGVEQFF
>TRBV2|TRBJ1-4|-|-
TGTGCCAGCAGCGCGGATCATAATGAAAAACTGTTTTTT
CASSADHNEKLFF
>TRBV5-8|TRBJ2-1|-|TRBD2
TGTGCCAGCAGCTCCAAGCGGGGGGGCCACAATGAGCAGTTCTTC
CASSSKRGGHNEQFF
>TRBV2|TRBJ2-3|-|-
TGTGCCAGCAGTGAATCGGGGGGCCTGGGTCGTACGCAGTATTTT
CASSESGGLGRTQYF
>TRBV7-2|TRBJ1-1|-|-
TGTGCCAGCAGCCCTAGGTTGAACACTGAAGCTTTCTTT
CASSPRLNTEAFF
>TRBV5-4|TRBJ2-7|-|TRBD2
TGTGCCAGCAGCTTGGCCCTCTCGGCGGGGGGGGACTACGAGCAGTACTTC
CASSLALSAGGDYEQYF
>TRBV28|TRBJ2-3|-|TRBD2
TGTGCCAGCAGTTTAGGTTTGAAGCGGGGGGTAACAGATACGCAGTATTTT
CASSLGLKRGVTDTQYF
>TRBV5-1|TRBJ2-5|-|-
TGCGCCAGCAGCTTAAACAGCCAAGAGACCCAGTACTTC
CASSLNSQETQYF
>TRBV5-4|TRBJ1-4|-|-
TGTGCCAGCAGCTTGCGGGGGGAAAAACTGTTTTTT
CASSLRGEKLFF
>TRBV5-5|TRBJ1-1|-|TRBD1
TGTGCCAGCAGCCTACAGGGGGTGAACACTGAAGCTTTCTTT
CASSLQGVNTEAFF
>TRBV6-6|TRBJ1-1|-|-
TGTGCCAGCAGGACCTCCACAGGGACCCAAAACACTGAAGCTTTCTTT
CASRTSTGTQNTEAFF
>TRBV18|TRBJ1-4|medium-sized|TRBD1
TGTGCCAGCTCCCAGGCCGGGACAGCAGGCGAAAAACTGTTTTTT
CASSQAGTAGEKLFF
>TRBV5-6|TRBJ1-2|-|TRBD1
TGTGCCAGCAGCATCCGGGACAGACTTCTCTATGGCTACACCTTC
CASSIRDRLLYGYTF
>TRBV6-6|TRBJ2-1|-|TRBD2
TGTGCCAGCAGCTCGAGCGGGGGGGCCTACAATGAGCAGTTCTTC
CASSSSGGAYNEQFF
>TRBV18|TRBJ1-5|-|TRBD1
TGTGCCAGCTCACCAGTACAGGGGCGGGTAGGGCAGCCCCAGCATTTT
CASSPVQGRVGQPQHF
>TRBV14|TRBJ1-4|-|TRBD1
TGTGCCATCCCGGGAACCCACAGGGGAAAACTGTTTTTT
CAIPGTHRGKLFF
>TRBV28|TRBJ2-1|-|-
TGTGCCAGCAGTCCCCACAGGGCTGGACGGCCCTACAATGAGCAGTTCTTC
CASSPHRAGRPYNEQFF
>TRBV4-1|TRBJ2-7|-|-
TGCGCCAGCAGCCAAGAGGGGCTCCTCTCCTACGAGCAGTACTTC
CASSQEGLLSYEQYF
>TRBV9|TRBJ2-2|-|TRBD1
TGTGCCAGCAGCGTGACAGGGTCAAACACCGGGGAGCTGTTTTTT
CASSVTGSNTGELFF
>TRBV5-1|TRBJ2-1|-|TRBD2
TGCGCCAGCAGCTTTACTAGCGGGGGGACCTACAATGAGCAGTTCTTC
CASSFTSGGTYNEQFF
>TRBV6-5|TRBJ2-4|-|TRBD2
TGTGCCAGCAGTTACACTAGCGGGGGGGTAAACATTCAGTACTTC
CASSYTSGGVNIQYF
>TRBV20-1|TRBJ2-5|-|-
TGCAGTGCTAAGACGGCGGGAACCCAGTACTTC
CSAKTAGTQYF
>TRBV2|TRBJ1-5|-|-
TGTGCCAGCAGTGAGTCCCAGCGCCATCAGCCCCAGCATTTT
CASSESQRHQPQHF
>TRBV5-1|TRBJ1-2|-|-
TGCGCCAGCAGCTTGGATCTTGTCGGTTATGGCTACACCTTC
CASSLDLVGYGYTF
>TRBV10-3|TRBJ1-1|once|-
TGTGCCATCAGGCCACAGGGAACGGAGACTGAAGCTTTCTTT
CAIRPQGTETEAFF
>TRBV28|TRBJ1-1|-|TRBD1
TGTGCCAGCAGTTTACGAGACAGGGGTGAAGCTTTCTTT
CASSLRDRGEAFF
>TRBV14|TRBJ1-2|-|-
TGTGCCAGCTCTGCCACATTCTATGGCTACACCTTC
CASSATFYGYTF
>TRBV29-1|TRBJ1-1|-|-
TGCAGCGTTGATTCAGGGGAAGGCTCTGAAGCTTTCTTT
CSVDSGEGSEAFF
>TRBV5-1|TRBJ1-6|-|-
TGCGCCAGCAGCTTGGCCGGTGGGGCAAATAGGAATTCACCCCTCCACTTT
CASSLAGGANRNSPLHF
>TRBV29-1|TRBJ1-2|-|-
TGCAGCGCCTACAACGGGGGAGGCTACACCTTC
CSAYNGGGYTF
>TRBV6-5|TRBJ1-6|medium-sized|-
TGTGCCAGCAGACCAGACGGGTCAAATTCACCCCTCCACTTT
CASRPDGSNSPLHF
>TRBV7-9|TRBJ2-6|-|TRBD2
TGTGCCAGCAGCTTAGAGGCGGGGGTCAACGTCCTGACTTTC
CASSLEAGVNVLTF
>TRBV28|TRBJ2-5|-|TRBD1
TGTGCCAGCAGTCCACGTAGGGGACAGGATAAAGAGACCCAGTACTTC
CASSPRRGQDKETQYF
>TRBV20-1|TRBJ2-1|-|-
TGCAGTGCTAGAGATTTCGGGTCACCGTTCTTC
CSARDFGSPFF
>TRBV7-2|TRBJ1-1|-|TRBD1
TGTGCCAGCAGCCACCGGGACAGCCGCCTGGGGACTGAAGCTTTCTTT
CASSHRDSRLGTEAFF
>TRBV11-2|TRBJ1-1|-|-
TGTGCCAGCAGCTTTGTCCGCTCAGCCCAGGAAGGAGCTTTCTTT
CASSFVRSAQEGAFF
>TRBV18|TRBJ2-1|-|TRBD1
TGTGCCAGCTCACCACCCGGGACAGGGGGTATGGATGAGCAGTTCTTC
CASSPPGTGGMDEQFF
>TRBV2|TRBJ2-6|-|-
TGTGCCAGCAGTTCGCAGTCTGGGGCCAACGTCCTGACTTTC
CASSSQSGANVLTF
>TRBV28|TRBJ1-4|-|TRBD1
TGTGCCAGCAGTACACCCGGGACAGGGGGAGAAAAACTGTTTTTT
CASSTPGTGGEKLFF
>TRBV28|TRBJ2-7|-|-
TGTGCCAGCTCCCGGGACAACTCCTACGAGCAGTACTTC
CASSRDNSYEQYF
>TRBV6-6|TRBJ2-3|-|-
TGTGCCAGCAGTTGGAGCTCGGGCGGGCCCACCGCTACGCAGTATTTT
CASSWSSGGPTATQYF